The rows below give T cell receptor beta chains drawn from one sample of a study of T cell responses to AZD1222 COVID-19 vaccine. Clones were read by immunoSEQ multiplex PCR, and TCRdb kept only the in-frame ones, dropping some. The sample lists 95,000 to 150,000 clones, 88% occurring once. This specimen was peripheral blood, taken on day 0 of AZD1222 vaccination. These receptor sequences come from an adult in good health. CDR3s include the opening cysteine and the closing phenylalanine or tryptophan. Each record gives: J gene, V gene, CDR3 protein.

TRBJ2-5	TRBV5-6	CASSSLRAGGTQYF
TRBJ1-5	TRBV7-2	CASSSMVGQPQHF
TRBJ2-1	TRBV5-1	CASSSGPTGVRYEQFF
TRBJ1-1	TRBV11-2	CASSWGQQETEAFF
TRBJ2-7	TRBV4-3	CASSQGGGSSYEQYF
TRBJ1-2	TRBV19	CASRPRDGHYGGYTF
TRBJ2-5	TRBV5-1	CASSYRTGGRKTQYF
TRBJ2-3	TRBV5-6	CASSLAQGSTDTQYF
TRBJ1-4	TRBV14	CASSQEYGRNNEKLFF
TRBJ1-5	TRBV2	CASRTGGRGVQPQHF
TRBJ1-4	TRBV19	CASTLSRGLNEKLFF
TRBJ1-1	TRBV7-8	CASSVGTGRAEAFF
TRBJ1-2	TRBV6-5	CASTYLADRGYTF
TRBJ2-7	TRBV12-5	CASGSPCEQYF
TRBJ1-1	TRBV3-1/TRBV3-2	CASSQAGTNTEAFF
TRBJ1-1	TRBV4-1	CASSQSSRTANTEAFF
TRBJ1-4	TRBV19	CASSIPRDGSREKLFF
TRBJ1-2	TRBV29-1	CSVDPGDYGYTF
TRBJ1-5	TRBV2	CASSELGSGNQPQHF
TRBJ2-2	TRBV7-2	CASSRQGNTGELFF
TRBJ1-2	TRBV30	CAWSRGRGGYTF
TRBJ1-3	TRBV6-5	CASSQTGTWGNTIYF
TRBJ1-2	TRBV28	CASSPHGGSGYTF
TRBJ1-4	TRBV2	CASSEVAEKLFF
TRBJ1-5	TRBV29-1	CSVVTGGEPQHF
TRBJ1-4	TRBV5-1	CASSFWGEGDEKLFF
TRBJ1-5	TRBV18	CASSRLIRGDQPQHF
TRBJ1-4	TRBV10-2	CASSTGYEKLFF